This T cell receptor beta chain was documented in a study of cytomegalovirus exposure and HLA in healthy donors (dated by TCRdb to the late 2010s). Study-wide context: An earlier analysis of several hundred of the donors reported 250 to 300 Gb of sequence data and around 120 million unique TCR beta sequences from approximately 180 million T cells. To study patterns of TCR occurrence, a later analysis re-analyzed previously published TCR beta repertoires from just over 650 donors and added high-resolution HLA genotyping. To predict cytomegalovirus infection status, the study combined high-throughput TCR immunosequencing, statistical association of individual TCRs with disease status, and machine learning. The study profiled the T cell repertoires of 500 to 800 subjects by immunosequencing and related them to cytomegalovirus serostatus. HLA typing included class I and class II loci at four-digit resolution. Besides the first cohort of approximately 710 subjects, a separate validation cohort made up of some 110 different subjects was used. Among the approximately 420 genotyped donors, around 81% belonged to the genetic ancestry cluster associated with self-reported Caucasian donors. The study was designed to test whether signatures of past pathogen exposure could be identified by cataloging public T cell receptors. Several DR-DQ haplotypes were handled as single units for association and clustering, since linkage in the cohort was strong. Typing coverage differed by locus: A, B, C, DRB1 and DQB1 were typed in about 629-630 donors, DQA1 in approximately 520, DPA1 in 600 to 610, and DPB1 in about 450. All discovery cohort repertoires had been generated using a single sequencing platform. An earlier analysis of several hundred of the donors applied high-throughput TCR beta sequencing to assess whether each TCR beta V gene segment acted as functional or pseudogenic. A later genetic analysis used genome-wide SNP genotypes for about 60% of the 666 donors, treating that subset as a discovery cohort. Donor age, sex, ethnicity and CMV serostatus were compiled together with the repertoire data. Among roughly 400 genotyped donors of the cohort, an average of about 240,000 unique TCR beta nucleotide sequences was sequenced per donor, of which roughly 17% were non-productive. An early release that covered more than 550 HLA-typed donors contained 250 to 350 gigabases of sequencing data and 70 million to 100 million unique TCR sequences. In the later analysis, no new phenotypic data were used to find candidate immune exposures; instead, reliance was placed on TCR beta sequences and their occurrence across donors.

The paper as a whole reports these results and caveats: In a later analysis, HLA-associated TCR beta chains were found to be more clonally expanded and to have lower generation probabilities than equally common non-associated chains. Some IMGT-functional V segments, including TRBV6-2 and TRBV6-3, could not be distinguished by the 87-base-pair reads and were therefore excluded. In vitro tests confirmed that a few of the cytomegalovirus-associated TCR beta chains recognize cytomegalovirus antigens. Specific HLA alleles were associated with over 15,000 TCR beta sequences at a false discovery rate of 0.05 in a later analysis. An association between a missense DCLRE1C variant and V-gene and J-gene trimming of TCR beta chains was found in a later genetic analysis and replicated in an independent cohort. According to a later analysis, most CMV-associated TCR beta chains appeared to be HLA-restricted, and the HLA associations seemed to be driven largely by CMV exposure. Several of the top co-occurrence clusters appeared to be linked to parvovirus B19, influenza, CMV and Epstein-Barr virus, according to a later analysis. Roughly uniform sequencing depth across donors was assumed in presence/absence analyses, although this assumption may not hold. A later genetic analysis reported fewer N-insertions in productive TCRs among donors in an Asian-associated ancestry cluster than the 666-donor mean. Strong co-occurrence of HLA alleles, especially DR and DQ, made assigning TCR associations to individual alleles difficult. For the cohort, immune exposure information was limited to CMV serostatus. Correlated functional status among segregating V segments might reflect linkage disequilibrium, but an unknown experimental factor could not be ruled out. An earlier analysis of 587 of the donors showed that most TCR beta V segments appeared in productive rearrangements either about 90% or about 30% of the time, which broadly matched IMGT annotations. A group of highly shared sequence variants was considered likely to be a technical artifact of the sequencing pipeline. HLA typing was unavailable for some donors at each locus, so association tests used only the typed subset. A later analysis found that TCR association rates varied across HLA loci, with DRB1 alleles showing the most associated TCRs and HLA-C alleles the fewest. The earlier analysis of nearly 600 of the donors excluded some 16 rarely observed V segments, including chromosome 9 orphons, because counts were too low. The authors suggested that the approach could potentially be generalized to other disease states and immunological phenotypes. The classifier was reported to diagnose cytomegalovirus status with high specificity and sensitivity in both the original cohort and the validation cohort. The study gave a list of around 170 TCR beta chains associated with cytomegalovirus. A further reported finding was that TCR beta sequences accurately predicted the HLA-A and HLA-B alleles for most subjects in the first cohort. Only TCR beta chains were sequenced in this cohort, and the absence of alpha or paired-chain data limited detectable features. Across donors, most TCR sequences were observed very rarely, whereas some public TCRs were present in many individuals.

The cohort comprised some 700 healthy bone marrow donors. At the time of sampling, all cohort members were nominally healthy, though unrecorded immune exposures were likely present. The donor was CMV seronegative and belonged to the group of around 400 seronegative cohort members. A peripheral blood sample was provided by each donor, and peripheral blood mononuclear cells were used for TCR beta sequencing. Genomic DNA extraction from the blood cell samples was performed with the Qiagen DNeasy Blood Extraction Kit. Points on this clone: The clone's antigen remains unknown. The sample holds no much larger clone one base away, and base qualities are not on file.

Libraries were constructed by the immunoSEQ multiplex PCR assay. For the multiplex PCR, a mixture combining 60 forward primers for TCR Vbeta segments and 13 reverse primers for TCR Jbeta segments was used. Amplification of the CDR3 region of rearranged TCR beta genes was performed with a multiplex PCR assay on genomic DNA. The Illumina HiSeq System was used to sequence the amplified TCR beta libraries as 87-base-pair reads. In the authors' own workflow: A later analysis counted about 80 million unique TCR beta chains across the 550 to 750 repertoires, and 9.5 million to 11 million of these chains were shared by at least two donors. A nearest-neighbor algorithm error-corrected the raw reads and collapsed the reads into unique sequences, merging closely related sequences to remove PCR and sequencing errors. V, D and J gene segments were assigned by aligning CDR3 sequences to IMGT reference sequences. Each retained sequence needed at least a six-nucleotide match to both a V gene segment and a J gene segment. A rearrangement was called productive if the CDR3 had no stop codons and remained in frame with V and J, and every other rearrangement was called non-productive. CDR3 was defined according to IMGT convention as the region running from the second conserved V-encoded cysteine to the conserved J-encoded phenylalanine. The earlier analysis of approximately 590 of the donors excluded any sequence lacking an unambiguous match to a single V gene segment. An earlier analysis of a few hundred of the donors called V segments functional above 56.7% productive rearrangements and segregating when the between-donor standard deviation exceeded 5%. To diagnose cytomegalovirus status from the catalog of TCR beta chain sequences, a statistical classification framework was built. In a later analysis, TCR nucleotide sequences were compared against IMGT/GENE-DB human TR gene sequences so that V and J genes could be assigned. The TCRdist pipeline was used in a later analysis to assign CDR3 sequences and most-parsimonious VDJ recombination scenarios. In a later analysis, each TCR beta chain was defined by its CDR3 amino acid sequence together with its V-gene family, and reads lacking a unique V-gene family were excluded. In a later analysis, some 600 highly shared, low-generation-probability nucleotide sequences were removed to address suspected cross-contamination and a sequencing artifact. In a later analysis, a clonal expansion index for each public chain was calculated from normalized within-repertoire ranks of inferred template counts. Generation probabilities in a later analysis came from a VDJ recombination model fitted to out-of-frame rearrangements, and those results were checked against IGoR. Hypergeometric tests were used in a later analysis to score TCR-TCR, TCR-HLA and TCR-CMV co-occurrence, with a repertoire-size bias correction applied to the TCR pairs. A later analysis estimated false discovery rates by permuting HLA or CMV assignments 20 times. In a later analysis, co-occurring TCRs were grouped using DBSCAN, and TCRdist sequence similarity was added for clustering within HLA-allele-positive subsets. For co-occurrence clustering, repertoires with fewer than 30,000 or more than 120,000 public chains were excluded, along with several repertoires with anomalous nucleotide sharing. TCRdb's version of the immuneACCESS table is confined to in-frame rearrangements and falls short of the full clone set. An unresolved V gene accounts for under half of the shortfall where checked; the remainder is of unknown origin. That table furnishes V, J and clone size, whereas the DNA furnished D and trimming. The sample table shows fewer than 100,000 clones, and roughly 80% are seen once. The top ten constitute approximately 3.5% of the sample.

From V the trimming removes 7 bases and from J it removes 2 bases, while the gene matches leave 12 bases of the junction unaccounted for. CDR3 length: 17 amino acids, cysteine to phenylalanine. Of all the DNA, just the CDR3 is kept, 51 bases in frame from base 1. The germline V gene (reference sequence) yields SGHNT for CDR1 and YYREEE for CDR2. This receptor was identified in a middle-aged man in good health and CMV-seronegative. Sequenced: PBMCs. This sequence uses TRBV5-4 and TRBJ2-6; TRBD2 matches 7 bases in the middle. CDR3 loop: CASFRGGVTPGANVLTF. The nucleotide sequence reads TGTGCCAGCTTCCGCGGGGGAGTCACCCCTGGGGCCAACGTCCTGACTTTC.